The 22 T cell receptor beta chains listed next were all sequenced from one sample in a study of T-cell reconstitution after alpha-beta-depleted transplantation in children. A library of TCRbeta sequences, prepared with unique molecular identifiers, was generated. TCRdb recomputed calls from the PCR reads with MiXCR, one row per CDR3 protein. Here the sample spans 450,000 to 600,000 distinct CDR3 sequences, approximately 32% being singletons. The sequencing here drew on PBMCs from the stem cell graft donor, taken from the stem cell graft. The receptors were sampled from a human donor who donated a stem cell graft to a child with aplastic anemia.

The V call is TRBV5-4, the J call TRBJ2-2; 9 bases agree with TRBD1. From germline, CDR1 is SGHNT and CDR2 YYREEE (reference sequence). CDR3 size: 16 residues. Trimming cost V 4 bases and J 3 bases; bases outside gene matches: 7. CDR3 in DNA: TGTGCCAGCAGCCAAGTCGGGACAGGGTACACCGGGGAGCTGTTTTTT. Amino acid sequence: CASSQVGTGYTGELFF.

J is TRBJ2-1 and V is TRBV5-6, with a tentative D call TRBD2 (5 bases). CDR1 SGHDT and CDR2 YYEEEE come from the germline V gene. The V gene lost 4 bases and the J gene lost 12 bases, with 11 bases spanning the gap. The CDR3 covers 11 residues. CDR3 in amino acids: CASSDYEGQFF. For the CDR3, the DNA is TGTGCCAGCAGCGACTATGAAGGGCAGTTCTTC. The variable domain in full, with the rest retrieved from reference TRBV5-6 and TRBJ2-1, is DAGVTQSPTHLIKTRGQQVTLRCSPKSGHDTVSWYQQALGQGPQFIFQYYEEEERQRGNFPDRFSGHQFPNYSSELNVNALLLGDSALYLCASSDYEGQFFGPGTRLTVL.

The gene calls are TRBV4-2 and TRBJ2-7; the D is unclear. This CDR3 contains 18 residues. The V gene's germline CDR1 is LGHNA and CDR2 YNFKEQ. Trimming stripped 0 bases from V and 0 bases from J, with 18 bases between. CDR3 coding DNA: TGTGCCAGCAGCCAAGAATCCCGTCTCTACATGAGCTCCTACGAGCAGTACGTC. Encoded protein: CASSQESRLYMSSYEQYV.

Comment on this clonotype: A much larger clone differs by one base, so this may be a read error. V gene TRBV12-3 or TRBV12-4 combines with J gene TRBJ2-2, with D perhaps matching TRBD1 or TRBD2 (6 bases each). CDR3 length equals 15 residues. The V and J ends lost 3 bases and 3 bases respectively, with 11 bases between them. In nucleotides, the CDR3 is TGTGCCAGCAGTTTTGGGGGGCGGCACACCGGGGAGCTGTTTTTT. Its protein product is CASSFGGRHTGELFF.

This clonotype was counted between two and nine times. The CDR3 protein is CSVYLRDSYEQYV. DNA for the CDR3: TGCAGCGTTTACCTCAGGGACTCCTACGAGCAGTACGTC. The rearrangement links TRBV29-1 to TRBJ2-7; D is possibly TRBD1 (5 bases). V lost 5 bases and J lost 0, with 11 bases in between. The CDR3 has 13 residues. Per the germline V gene, CDR1 is SQVTM and CDR2 is ANQGSEA.

The CDR3 is CSVDRGTFNTEAFF. CDR3 DNA: TGCAGTGTCGACAGAGGGACTTTTAACACTGAAGCTTTCTTT. The chain employs TRBV20-1 and TRBJ1-1; TRBD1 might be the D (5 bases). Germline assignment: CDR1 DFQATT and CDR2 SNEGSKA (reference sequence). V dropped 7 bases and J dropped 2 bases, with 17 bases sitting between them. This CDR3 comprises 14 residues.

This rearrangement joins TRBV21-1 to TRBJ2-1. TRBV21-1 is marked as a pseudogene. The CDR3 is 18 amino acids. This CDR3 is CASSKVPTTDAPHNEQFF. The CDR3 DNA reads as TGTGCCAGCAGCAAAGTCCCAACGACCGACGCTCCACACAATGAGCAGTTCTTC.

The rearrangement links TRBV7-9 to TRBJ2-3; 10 bases align to TRBD1. Germline trimming cut 5 bases from V and 5 bases from J; bases unmatched to any gene: 7. Looked up from germline, CDR1 is SEHNR and CDR2 is FQNEAQ (reference sequence). The CDR3 is made up of 15 amino acids. CDR3 in amino acids: CASSRTGGGEDTQYF. In DNA, the CDR3 is TGTGCCAGCAGCCGGACAGGGGGAGGAGAAGATACGCAGTATTTT.

This clonotype came up a few times. Just one base apart from a much larger clone, this may be a read error. The chain couples TRBV4-2 to TRBJ2-3; no clear D. The V gene's germline CDR1 is LGHNA and CDR2 YNFKEQ. The CDR3 is 12 residues long. Trimming stripped 0 bases from V and 3 bases from J, with 1 base between. CDR3 bases: TGTGCCAGCAGCCAAGAGACAGATACGCAGTATTTT. It specifies CASSQETDTQYF.

The chain recombines TRBV10-2 with TRBJ2-2; D gene unclear. The CDR3 runs 11 residues. V shed 6 bases and J shed 6 bases, with 5 bases lying between them. The germline CDR1 and CDR2 sequences are WSHSY and SAAADI. In DNA form, the CDR3 reads TGCGCCAGCAGGGCGGCCGGGGAGCTGTTTTTT. The encoded protein is CASRAAGELFF.

The CDR3 loop reads CASSYEGLAGAGEQFF. The CDR3 DNA sequence: TGTGCCAGCAGTTACGAGGGACTAGCGGGAGCAGGCGAGCAGTTCTTC. The V and J genes are TRBV6-2 or TRBV6-3 and TRBJ2-1; 14 bases agree with TRBD2. The CDR3 has 16 amino acids. Germline CDR1 is MNHEY and CDR2 is SVGEGT. V shed 2 bases and J 10 bases; nucleotides not matched to a gene: 7.

The CDR3 DNA reads as TGTGCCAGCAAGGGACAGATGAACACTGAAGCTTTCTTT. Residues: CASKGQMNTEAFF. The chain links TRBV28 to TRBJ1-1; 7 nucleotides align to TRBD1. Trimming took 7 bases from V and 0 from J; bases not matched to a gene: 2. In germline, CDR1 is MDHEN, CDR2 SYDVKM. The CDR3 loop spans 13 amino acids.

This chain joins TRBV6-2 or TRBV6-3 and TRBJ2-1; 9 bases map to TRBD1. Unmatched junction bases numbered 6, after V lost 5 bases and J lost 7 bases. The CDR3 length is 14 residues. Per germline, CDR1 MNHEY and CDR2 SVGEGT. CDR3 in amino acids: CASSPTGGRNEQFF. CDR3 nucleotide sequence: TGTGCCAGCAGTCCGACAGGGGGACGGAATGAGCAGTTCTTC.

The chain couples TRBV15 to TRBJ2-5, with TRBD2 matching 12 bases. CDR1 is LNHNV, CDR2 YYDKDF, per germline (reference sequence). J lost 5 bases, V lost 1 base, and 2 bases had no gene match. CDR3 size: 15 residues. The CDR3: CATSRATSGRETQYF. CDR3 sequence (DNA): TGTGCCACCAGCAGAGCTACTAGCGGGAGGGAGACCCAGTACTTC. The whole variable domain, filled in from reference TRBV15 and TRBJ2-5, reads DAMVIQNPRYQVTQFGKPVTLSCSQTLNHNVMYWYQQKSSQAPKLLFHYYDKDFNNEADTPDNFQSRRPNTSFCFLDIRSPGLGDTAMYLCATSRATSGRETQYFGPGTRLLVL.

This chain joins TRBV6-2 or TRBV6-3 and TRBJ2-5; 7 bases fit TRBD1. V shed 6 bases, J shed 4 bases, and the junction held 14 bases outside the gene matches. The CDR3 loop spans 16 amino acids. Looked up from germline, CDR1 is MNHEY and CDR2 is SVGEGT. CDR3 sequence (DNA): TGTGCCAGCAGCACTTCCCAACAGGGGATGGCAGAGACCCAGTACTTC. Its protein is CASSTSQQGMAETQYF.

This chain uses TRBV6-2 or TRBV6-3 with TRBJ2-6, with D perhaps given as TRBD1 or TRBD2 (6 bases each). CDR1 MNHEY and CDR2 SVGEGT come from the germline V gene. The V and J ends lost 8 bases and 1 base respectively, with 18 bases between them. The CDR3 consists of 17 residues. The CDR3 spells CASLTRGRASGANVLTF. The CDR3 DNA reads TGTGCCAGCCTAACCCGGGGGCGAGCGTCTGGGGCCAACGTCCTGACTTTC.

This rearrangement joins TRBV29-1 to TRBJ2-1; the D is unclear. Looked up from germline, CDR1 is SQVTM and CDR2 is ANQGSEA. V lost 5 bases and J 7 bases, leaving 15 bases between the germline ends. The CDR3 length is 13 residues. CDR3 region: CSVFWLGMNEQFF. CDR3 in DNA: TGCAGCGTTTTTTGGTTAGGGATGAATGAGCAGTTCTTC.

The chain uses TRBV4-3 and TRBJ2-7; D gene uncertain. Germline assignment: CDR1 LGHNA and CDR2 YSLEER. Trimming took off 4 bases at V and 1 base at J, with 8 bases between the two ends. The CDR3 loop spans 13 amino acids. The CDR3 bases are TGCGCCAGCAGCCCATCCCAATCCTACGAGCAGTACTTC. Its protein product is CASSPSQSYEQYF.

This clonotype was detected only a few times. The genes are TRBV14 and TRBJ2-2, with 7 bases lining up with TRBD1. V was pared by 4 bases and J by 1 base, with 9 bases of the junction left unmatched. Germline V lookup: CDR1 SGHDN, CDR2 FVKESK. The CDR3 runs to 17 residues. The DNA of the CDR3 is TGTGCCAGCAGCCGCCTATCCGGGACAGAGAACACCGGGGAGCTGTTTTTT. This codes for CASSRLSGTENTGELFF.

A few counts support this clonotype. The rearrangement links TRBV7-2 to TRBJ2-1; no clear D gene. Germline V gene sequence: CDR1 SGHTA, CDR2 FQGNSA. CDR3 length: 14 residues. Trimming shortened V by 5 bases and J by 6 bases, and 14 bases separated the two germline ends. The CDR3 here is CASSPVSLGNEQFF. The CDR3 nucleotides are TGTGCCAGCAGCCCCGTCTCTCTGGGCAATGAGCAGTTCTTC.

This clonotype has only a few counts. The chain carries TRBV29-1 and TRBJ1-1; D remains ambiguous. Germline V gene data show CDR1 as SQVTM and CDR2 as ANQGSEA. With 2 bases removed from V and 0 bases from J, the gap between germline ends came to 1 base. The CDR3 extends over 11 amino acids. This CDR3 reads CSVEMNTEAFF. Written as DNA, the CDR3 is TGCAGCGTTGAAATGAACACTGAAGCTTTCTTT.

The J gene is TRBJ2-5, the V gene TRBV7-2, with TRBD2 as a possible D gene (6 bases). V lost 3 bases and J 8 bases, leaving 13 bases between the germline ends. CDR1 and CDR2 (germline): SGHTA, FQGNSA. This CDR3 has 13 amino acids. CDR3 amino acids: CASSFEDYTTQYF. The DNA for the CDR3 is TGTGCCAGCAGCTTCGAGGACTACACTACCCAGTACTTC.